Each of the 31 T cell receptor beta chains below was sequenced from the same sample in a study of shared clonotypes between healthy human individuals. Libraries were prepared by immunoSEQ multiplex PCR; TCRdb keeps only in-frame clonotypes and omits some of them. Here the sample spans 740,000 or so clones, about three quarters being singletons. Sequenced sample: memory CD4+ T cells sorted from blood. Subset in this sample: CD45RA-negative fraction. All receptors derive from a woman aged 25 to 39 in good health.

This clone was seen only once. CDR3: CASSEAGGSSGGELFF. CDR3 DNA sequence: TGTGCCAGCAGTGAAGCAGGCGGGAGCTCTGGCGGGGAGCTGTTTTTT. This sequence joins TRBV2 and TRBJ2-2, with 7 bases lining up with TRBD2. The CDR3 is 16 amino acids. Germline V gene lookup returns CDR1 SNHLY and CDR2 FYNNEI. V was pared by 0 bases and J by 7 bases, with 8 bases of the junction left unmatched.

The sample holds one count of this clone. The chain combines TRBV6-5 with TRBJ2-1; 10 bases are shared with TRBD2. The V and J ends lost 6 bases and 4 bases, in that order; junction bases with no gene match: 6. This CDR3 has 15 residues. Germline values: CDR1 MNHEY, CDR2 SVGAGI. This CDR3 reads CASSPRTSGYNEQFF. CDR3 nucleotides: TGTGCCAGCAGCCCACGGACTAGCGGATACAATGAGCAGTTCTTC.

J is TRBJ1-5 and V is TRBV28; D gene unclear. There are 16 residues in the CDR3. Per germline, CDR1 MDHEN and CDR2 SYDVKM. V was clipped by 5 bases and J by 3 bases, with 17 bases between them. Here the CDR3 DNA reads TGTGCCAGCAGTCCCTCAGCCGGACGGAACAATCAGCCCCAGCATTTT. Translating gives CASSPSAGRNNQPQHF. The whole variable domain, remainder taken from reference TRBV28 and TRBJ1-5, is DVKVTQSSRYLVKRTGEKVFLECVQDMDHENMFWYRQDPGLGLRLIYFSYDVKMKEKGDIPEGYSVSREKKERFSLILESASTNQTSMYLCASSPSAGRNNQPQHFGDGTRLSIL.

The chain has TRBV11-1 and TRBJ2-7, with D perhaps TRBD1 (7 bases). Germline CDR1 and CDR2: SGHAT and FQDESV (reference sequence). The CDR3 length is 15 residues. V was shortened by 6 bases and J by 3 bases, with 18 bases between the two germline ends. CDR3 loop: CASRYGQEGFYEQYF. As DNA, the CDR3 is TGTGCCAGCAGATACGGACAGGAGGGCTTCTACGAGCAGTACTTC.

This chain uses TRBV6-6 with TRBJ2-2; 7 bases match TRBD1. The CDR3 covers 15 residues. Per germline, CDR1 MNHNY and CDR2 SVGAGI (reference sequence). The trim removed 5 bases at V and 4 bases at J, leaving 7 bases unmatched. The CDR3 DNA reads as TGTGCCAGCAGTACAGGGGTTGGGCTCACCGGGGAGCTGTTTTTT. This encodes CASSTGVGLTGELFF.

The J gene is TRBJ2-5, the V gene TRBV27; the match to TRBD1 covers 8 bases. The V gene end was trimmed by 2 bases and the J gene end by 5 bases; junction bases not matched to a gene: 7. The CDR3 totals 15 residues. The germline V gene encodes CDR1 MNHEY and CDR2 SMNVEV (reference sequence). This CDR3 is CASSLGGQDLETQYF. The DNA of the CDR3 is TGTGCCAGCAGTTTAGGGGGACAGGACTTGGAGACCCAGTACTTC.

V and J are TRBV2 and TRBJ1-3; no reliable D call. CDR3 length: 17 residues. With 1 base removed from V and 0 bases from J, the gap between germline ends came to 13 bases. Germline lookup yields CDR1 SNHLY and CDR2 FYNNEI. CDR3 residues: CASSEVSAASSGNTIYF. For the CDR3, the DNA is TGTGCCAGCAGTGAAGTGTCGGCAGCGAGCTCTGGAAACACCATATATTTT.

The chain joins TRBV5-4 to TRBJ2-7; possibly TRBD2 for D (5 bases). V was trimmed by 4 bases and J by 4 bases, leaving 15 bases between them. CDR3 length equals 14 residues. From germline, CDR1 is SGHNT and CDR2 YYREEE (reference sequence). The CDR3 reads CASSRSGDVYEQYF. CDR3 nucleotides: TGTGCCAGCAGCCGGAGCGGAGACGTATACGAGCAGTACTTC.

Here the CDR3 reads CASSLQGLGETQYF. The CDR3 coding sequence is TGCGCCAGCAGCTTACAGGGTTTAGGAGAGACCCAGTACTTC. V and J are TRBV5-1 and TRBJ2-5; D possibly corresponds to TRBD1 (6 bases). This CDR3 spans 14 amino acids. The V gene's germline CDR1 is SGHRS and CDR2 YFSETQ. The V and J ends lost 2 bases and 4 bases respectively, with 12 bases between them.

The chain employs TRBV29-1 and TRBJ2-7, with D uncertain. The CDR3 spans 12 residues. Germline V gene data show CDR1 as SQVTM and CDR2 as ANQGSEA. V was shortened by 4 bases and J by 0 bases, with 7 bases between the two germline ends. The CDR3 DNA sequence: TGCAGCGTTGGGTCGAGCTCCTACGAGCAGTACTTC. This encodes CSVGSSSYEQYF.

Only one count was recorded for this clone. This chain uses TRBV6-1 with TRBJ1-1, with TRBD1 as a possible D gene (5 bases). With 1 base removed from V and 4 bases from J, the gap between germline ends came to 13 bases. The CDR3 covers 15 residues. Germline V gene sequence: CDR1 MNHNS, CDR2 SASEGT. The CDR3 nucleotides read TGTGCCAGCAGTGAAGTGGGGGGAGGGGCCACTGAAGCTTTCTTT. It yields the protein CASSEVGGGATEAFF.

The V gene is TRBV5-6, the J gene TRBJ2-5; 8 bases are a match to TRBD2. The CDR3 runs to 13 residues. V shed 4 bases, J shed 3 bases, and the junction held 2 bases outside the gene matches. Germline assignment: CDR1 SGHDT and CDR2 YYEEEE. The chain's CDR3 is CASSRGLEETQYF. The CDR3 DNA sequence: TGTGCCAGCAGCCGGGGACTAGAAGAGACCCAGTACTTC.

This sequence joins TRBV4-1 and TRBJ1-3; D not certain. This CDR3 region has 17 residues. V gave up 0 bases and J gave up 2 bases, with 14 bases separating them. Germline-derived CDR1 and CDR2 are MGHRA and YSYEKL. The CDR3 sequence: CASSQEPGPRAGNTIYF. The CDR3 coding sequence is TGCGCCAGCAGCCAAGAACCCGGGCCTCGGGCTGGAAACACCATATATTTT.

In its sample, this clone was seen once. The V gene is TRBV9, the J gene TRBJ2-5, with 8 bases that match TRBD1. The V segment lost 4 bases and the J segment 2 bases; nucleotides outside the gene matches: 10. There are 16 residues in the CDR3. The germline CDR1 and CDR2 sequences are SGDLS and YYNGEE. This chain's CDR3 is CASSPGGQGAQETQYF. The CDR3 nucleotides are TGTGCCAGCAGCCCAGGAGGGCAGGGGGCACAAGAGACCCAGTACTTC.

The chain has TRBV30 and TRBJ2-3; maybe TRBD2 (6 bases). CDR3 length equals 15 residues. Germline V gene sequence: CDR1 GTSNPN, CDR2 SVGIG (reference sequence). Trimming took 4 bases from V and 2 from J, leaving 16 bases between them. The CDR3 DNA follows: TGTGCCTGGAACGAAATAGCGGTTCCCACAGATACGCAGTATTTT. This codes for CAWNEIAVPTDTQYF.

With regard to this clone: This may arise from a read error, as a much more abundant clone is one base away. J is TRBJ1-2 and V is TRBV7-8; tentatively, D is TRBD1 (6 bases). In germline, CDR1 is SGHVS, CDR2 FQNEAQ. The CDR3 covers 13 residues. V was cut by 5 bases and J by 4 bases, with 11 bases left in between. The CDR3 coding sequence is TGTGCCAGCAGCCGTACAGGGAGCTATGGCTACACCTTC. Residues: CASSRTGSYGYTF.

A few counts support this clone. CDR3 sequence: CASSSPLGSGSSYEQYF. CDR3 DNA sequence: TGTGCCAGCAGCTCTCCCCTTGGTAGCGGGAGCTCCTACGAGCAGTACTTC. V and J are TRBV11-2 and TRBJ2-7; 9 nucleotides align to TRBD2. The CDR3 loop spans 17 amino acids. Looked up from germline, CDR1 is SGHAT and CDR2 is FQNNGV. Trimming removed 4 bases from V and 0 bases from J; junction bases left unmatched: 10.

The chain uses TRBV5-1 and TRBJ2-3; 7 nucleotides align to TRBD1. The CDR3 is 15 residues long. After removal of 4 bases from V and 1 base from J, the junction contained 6 bases not matched to a gene. CDR1 is SGHRS, CDR2 YFSETQ, per germline. The CDR3: CASSVTGQGTDTQYF. The DNA for the CDR3 is TGCGCCAGCAGCGTGACAGGGCAGGGCACAGATACGCAGTATTTT.

This chain connects TRBV28 to TRBJ2-3; TRBD2 is a possible D gene (5 bases). Germline V gene data show CDR1 as MDHEN and CDR2 as SYDVKM. Trimming cost V 6 bases and J 2 bases, with 15 bases left between them. CDR3 length equals 15 residues. CDR3 in DNA: TGTGCCAGCAGCACCCGACCCGACTACACAGATACGCAGTATTTT. Protein: CASSTRPDYTDTQYF. Together with reference TRBV28 and TRBJ2-3, the CDR3 gives the full variable domain: DVKVTQSSRYLVKRTGEKVFLECVQDMDHENMFWYRQDPGLGLRLIYFSYDVKMKEKGDIPEGYSVSREKKERFSLILESASTNQTSMYLCASSTRPDYTDTQYFGPGTRLTVL.

The chain uses TRBV30 and TRBJ1-1; D is unclear. The CDR3 covers 14 residues. The germline gives CDR1 GTSNPN, CDR2 SVGIG (reference sequence). The V gene lost 3 bases and the J gene lost 4 bases, with 15 bases spanning the gap. CDR3 nucleotide sequence: TGTGCCTGGAGAGCTGACCCGGCGGTCACTGAAGCTTTCTTT. Its protein is CAWRADPAVTEAFF.

The chain is built from TRBV7-9 and TRBJ2-2; D assignment may be TRBD1 or TRBD2 (6 bases each). The CDR3 totals 14 residues. CDR1 and CDR2 (germline): SEHNR, FQNEAQ (reference sequence). V lost 3 bases and J lost 5, with 10 bases in between. The CDR3 reads CASSFKGGTGELFF. The CDR3 nucleotides are TGTGCCAGCAGCTTTAAAGGGGGGACCGGGGAGCTGTTTTTT.

This clone has a single count. The chain couples TRBV29-1 to TRBJ2-7, with TRBD2 matching over 9 bases. The CDR3 runs to 13 residues. The ends lost 8 bases at V and 3 bases at J; junction bases unmatched: 8. Germline values: CDR1 SQVTM, CDR2 ANQGSEA. The CDR3 loop is CSPPREGDYEQYF. As DNA, the CDR3 is TGCAGCCCCCCGCGGGAGGGAGACTACGAGCAGTACTTC.

A few counts support this clone. The rearrangement joins TRBV28 to TRBJ1-1; 8 bases map to TRBD1. This CDR3 spans 16 amino acids. V lost 5 bases, J lost 6 bases, and 14 bases stayed unmatched. Germline V lookup: CDR1 MDHEN, CDR2 SYDVKM. The CDR3 reads CASSPGTGPLDSEAFF. The CDR3 bases are TGTGCCAGCAGTCCGGGGACAGGCCCGCTAGATTCTGAAGCTTTCTTT.

The chain links TRBV6-1 to TRBJ1-1; TRBD1 matches at 9 bases. This CDR3 has 13 residues. Germline V gives CDR1 MNHNS, CDR2 SASEGT. V lost 7 bases and J lost 4; bases outside the gene matches: 4. The CDR3 loop is CASTATGGTEAFF. The CDR3 coding sequence is TGTGCCAGCACGGCGACAGGGGGCACTGAAGCTTTCTTT.

The count of this clone is one. V usage is TRBV6-1 and J usage is TRBJ2-7; D gene unclear. The germline V gene encodes CDR1 MNHNS and CDR2 SASEGT. CDR3 length: 14 residues. V was pared by 2 bases and J by 6 bases, with 14 bases between. CDR3 bases: TGTGCCAGCAGTGAACCGTTAAACAGAGCCGAGCAGTACTTC. Translated, it gives CASSEPLNRAEQYF.

The genes are TRBV11-2 and TRBJ2-3; D might be TRBD1 (5 bases). The CDR3 has 14 residues. Germline CDR1 and CDR2: SGHAT and FQNNGV. Trimming removed 1 base at V and 7 bases at J, with 12 bases between. Written as DNA, the CDR3 is TGTGCCAGCAGCTTAGGGGCACAGGCACATACGCAGTATTTT. Protein: CASSLGAQAHTQYF.

V gene TRBV7-2 combines with J gene TRBJ2-7; D tentatively fits TRBD1 or TRBD2 (5 bases each). The CDR3 spans 15 residues. V lost 4 bases and J lost 3, with 16 bases in between. Germline V gene sequence: CDR1 SGHTA, CDR2 FQGNSA. DNA of the CDR3: TGTGCCAGCAGCTGGCGTCGGGACGGTAACTACGAGCAGTACTTC. Residues: CASSWRRDGNYEQYF.

J is TRBJ2-3 and V is TRBV6-5; 7 nucleotides match TRBD2. The V gene end was trimmed by 0 bases and the J gene end by 3 bases; junction bases not matched to a gene: 0. Germline values: CDR1 MNHEY, CDR2 SVGAGI. The CDR3 is made up of 14 amino acids. The CDR3 sequence: CASSYSGGTDTQYF. Written as DNA, the CDR3 is TGTGCCAGCAGTTACTCGGGGGGGACAGATACGCAGTATTTT.

This clone appeared a few times. Other DNA sequences of this sample code for an identical CDR3. The V and J genes are TRBV2 and TRBJ2-5; D may be TRBD1 or TRBD2 (6 bases each). Trimming stripped 4 bases from V and 2 bases from J, with 14 bases between. Germline CDR1 is SNHLY and CDR2 is FYNNEI. The CDR3 runs 15 residues. CDR3 region: CASSVEGQGQETQYF. Written as DNA, the CDR3 is TGTGCCAGCAGTGTGGAGGGTCAGGGGCAAGAGACCCAGTACTTC.

V gene TRBV29-1 combines with J gene TRBJ1-5; D gene unclear. V shed 0 bases and J shed 16 bases, with 13 bases lying between them. The CDR3 spans 11 residues. Germline V lookup: CDR1 SQVTM, CDR2 ANQGSEA. In DNA form, the CDR3 reads TGCAGCGTTGAAGATCGGAAAGGGTACCATTTT. This encodes CSVEDRKGYHF.

V and J are TRBV4-1 and TRBJ2-7; the D call may be TRBD1 or TRBD2 (7 bases each). V lost 6 bases and J lost 3, with 30 bases in between. This CDR3 is 19 amino acids long. Looked up from germline, CDR1 is MGHRA and CDR2 is YSYEKL. As DNA, the CDR3 is TGCGCCAGCAGTTTCAGGGGGGGAGAGCGGACATTGGGACTCTACGAGCAGTACTTC. Translated: CASSFRGGERTLGLYEQYF.